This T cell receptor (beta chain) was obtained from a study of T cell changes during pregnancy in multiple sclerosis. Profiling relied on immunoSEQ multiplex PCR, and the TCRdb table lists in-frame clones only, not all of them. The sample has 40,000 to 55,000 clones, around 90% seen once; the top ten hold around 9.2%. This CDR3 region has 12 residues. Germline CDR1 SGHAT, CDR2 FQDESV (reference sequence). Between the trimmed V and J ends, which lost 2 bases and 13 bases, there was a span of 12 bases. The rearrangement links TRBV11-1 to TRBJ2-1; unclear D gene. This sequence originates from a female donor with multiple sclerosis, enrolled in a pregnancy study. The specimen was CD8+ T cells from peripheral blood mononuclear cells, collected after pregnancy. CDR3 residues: CASSLLDGRQFF. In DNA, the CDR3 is TGTGCCAGCAGCTTACTAGATGGCCGTCAGTTCTTC.